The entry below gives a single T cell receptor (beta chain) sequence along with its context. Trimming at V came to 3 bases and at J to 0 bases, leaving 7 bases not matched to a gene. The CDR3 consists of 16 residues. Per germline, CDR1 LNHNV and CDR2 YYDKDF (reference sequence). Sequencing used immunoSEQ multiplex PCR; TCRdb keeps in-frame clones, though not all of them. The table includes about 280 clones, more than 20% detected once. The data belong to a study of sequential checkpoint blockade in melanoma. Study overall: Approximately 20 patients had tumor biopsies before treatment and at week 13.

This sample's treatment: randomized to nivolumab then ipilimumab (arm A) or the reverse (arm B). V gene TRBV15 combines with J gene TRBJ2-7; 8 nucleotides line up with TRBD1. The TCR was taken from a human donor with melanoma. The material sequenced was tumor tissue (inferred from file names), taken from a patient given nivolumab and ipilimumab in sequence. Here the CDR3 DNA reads TGTGCCACCAGCAGTTTACAGGGGGTGAACTCCTACGAGCAGTACTTC. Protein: CATSSLQGVNSYEQYF.